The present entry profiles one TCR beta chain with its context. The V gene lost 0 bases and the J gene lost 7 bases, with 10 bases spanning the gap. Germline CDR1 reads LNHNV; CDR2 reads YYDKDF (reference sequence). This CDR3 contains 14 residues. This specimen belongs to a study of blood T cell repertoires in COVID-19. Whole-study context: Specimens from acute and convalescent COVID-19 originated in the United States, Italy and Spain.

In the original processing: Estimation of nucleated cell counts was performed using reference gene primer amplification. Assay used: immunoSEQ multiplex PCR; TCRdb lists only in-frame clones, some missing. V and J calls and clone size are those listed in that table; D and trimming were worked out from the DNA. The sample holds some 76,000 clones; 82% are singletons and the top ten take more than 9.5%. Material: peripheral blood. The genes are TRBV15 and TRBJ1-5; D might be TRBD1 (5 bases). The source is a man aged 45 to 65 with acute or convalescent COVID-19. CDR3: CATSRDFRVQPQHF. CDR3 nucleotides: TGTGCCACCAGCAGAGATTTCAGGGTCCAGCCCCAGCATTTT.